These 15 T cell receptor delta chains were all obtained from the same sample, sequenced in a study of Vδ1+ human thymocytes. Overall study findings and caveats: Thymic TRG and TRD repertoires appeared highly polyclonal.

The template was reverse-transcribed extracted RNA. The CDR3 regions were amplified by multiplex PCR from V-gene primers to a constant-region primer. With CATT, TCRdb re-called clones from the multiplex PCR reads. The sample holds around 26,000 delta-chain clones, around 28% seen once. Their specific antigens are unknown. Input material: Vdelta1+ gamma-delta thymocytes from the thymus. Subset reported: FACS-sorted CD3+ TCRalphabeta- TCRVdelta1+ TCRVdelta2- thymocytes. The receptors stem from a boy under two years old who had congenital heart surgery.

This clone was seen just once. The gene calls are TRDV1 and TRDJ1, with TRDD3 matching 11 bases. Germline V CDR1 and CDR2: TSWWSYY, QGS. V lost 0 bases, J lost 8 bases, and 11 bases stayed unmatched. The CDR3 is 17 amino acids. The CDR3 protein is CALGELLVLGDSYKLIF. CDR3 bases: TGTGCTCTTGGGGAACTCCTTGTACTGGGGGATAGTTACAAACTCATCTTT.

In this sample, this clone turned up a few times. V gene TRDV1 combines with J gene TRDJ1, with 13 positions matching TRDD3. The trim removed 2 bases at V and 0 bases at J, leaving 18 bases unmatched. The CDR3 runs 22 residues. Germline V lookup: CDR1 TSWWSYY, CDR2 QGS. CDR3 DNA sequence: TGTGCTCTTGGGGAAAGGCATCCCAGGACGTACTGGGGGATACGGGACACCGATAAACTCATCTTT. It codes for CALGERHPRTYWGIRDTDKLIF.

This clone was recorded a few times. This rearrangement joins TRDV1 to TRDJ1; 7 bases align to TRDD3. This CDR3 contains 15 residues. Trimming cost V 2 bases and J 7 bases; bases outside gene matches: 10. Looked up from germline, CDR1 is TSWWSYY and CDR2 is QGS. The CDR3 loop reads CALGESGLGTIKLIF. The CDR3 nucleotides are TGTGCTCTTGGGGAAAGCGGACTGGGGACCATTAAACTCATCTTT.

This chain links TRDV1 with TRDJ1, with 7 bases matching TRDD3. The CDR3 is made up of 15 amino acids. The germline V gene encodes CDR1 TSWWSYY and CDR2 QGS. V lost 7 bases to trimming and J lost 6 bases; unmatched junction nucleotides: 14. CDR3 DNA: TGTGCTCTTGAGCAAACAAGGGATACAAGGCATAAACTCATCTTT. It is translated as CALEQTRDTRHKLIF.

This chain connects TRDV1 to TRDJ1, with 11 positions matching TRDD3. Losses at the gene ends were 0 bases for V and 1 base for J; bases not matched to a gene: 13. Per germline, CDR1 TSWWSYY and CDR2 QGS. The CDR3 contains 20 residues. CDR3 amino acids: CALGELATQLGDNRTDKLIF. As DNA, the CDR3 is TGTGCTCTTGGGGAACTTGCCACTCAACTGGGGGATAATCGCACCGATAAACTCATCTTT.

Notes on this clone: Other DNA sequences of this sample code for an identical CDR3. V usage is TRDV1 and J usage is TRDJ1; 13 nucleotides align to TRDD3. Germline loops: CDR1 TSWWSYY, CDR2 QGS. The junction had 20 bases not matched to a gene; V was cut back by 4 bases and J by 0 bases. The CDR3 extends over 22 amino acids. CDR3 in amino acids: CALGAFPPLYWGIRRNTDKLIF. The CDR3 coding sequence is TGTGCTCTTGGGGCCTTTCCTCCTTTGTACTGGGGGATACGAAGGAACACCGATAAACTCATCTTT.

By proportion, this clone is medium-sized. Other DNA sequences in the same sample also yield this CDR3. This chain joins TRDV1 and TRDJ1; D is uncertain. This CDR3 has 15 residues. The germline V gene encodes CDR1 TSWWSYY and CDR2 QGS. The germline V and J ends were trimmed by 2 bases and 9 bases, with 19 bases remaining between them. The CDR3 spells CALGEFPGVRRELIF. For the CDR3, the DNA is TGTGCTCTTGGGGAATTCCCCGGGGTCCGTCGGGAACTCATCTTT.

On this clone: This sample includes further DNA sequences coding for the same CDR3. The rearrangement links TRDV1 to TRDJ1, with 13 bases that match TRDD3. V dropped 4 bases and J dropped 2; count of bases not matched to a gene: 13. Germline CDR1 TSWWSYY, CDR2 QGS. This CDR3 contains 19 residues. The CDR3 DNA sequence: TGTGCTCTTGGGGTCCTTCCCCCGTACTGGGGGATACGGACCGATAAACTCATCTTT. Its translation is CALGVLPPYWGIRTDKLIF.

As regards this clone: A much larger clone differs by one base, so this may be a read error. The rearrangement links TRDV1 to TRDJ1, with D possibly TRDD3 on 6 matching bases. The CDR3 has 15 residues. Germline CDR1 reads TSWWSYY; CDR2 reads QGS. The V gene lost 1 base and the J gene lost 8 bases, with 17 bases spanning the gap. The DNA for the CDR3 is TGTGCTCTTGGGGAACGACCATTACTGGGCCCCAAACTCATCTTT. This gives the protein CALGERPLLGPKLIF.

A note on this clone: With a much larger clone just one base away, this may be a read error. The chain combines TRDV1 with TRDJ1, with D hard to call. Germline V gives CDR1 TSWWSYY, CDR2 QGS. The length of the CDR3 is 14 residues. The CDR3 here is CALGVSCDTDQLIF. CDR3 nucleotides: TGTGCTCTTGGGGTATCCTGTGACACCGATCAACTCATCTTT.

With regard to this clone: This sequence may be a read error, since a much larger clone differs from it by one base. The chain has TRDV1 and TRDJ1; 12 bases are shared with TRDD3. With 2 bases clipped from V and 10 bases from J, the junction kept 14 bases outside the gene matches. From germline, CDR1 is TSWWSYY and CDR2 QGS. The CDR3 extends over 17 amino acids. CDR3 in DNA: TGTGCTCTTGGGGAAAAACCGAATCGGACTGGGGGATACATACTCATCTTT. This sequence encodes CALGEKPNRTGGYILIF.

This clone was detected a few times. This sequence joins TRDV1 and TRDJ1; 7 bases agree with TRDD3. V lost 4 bases and J lost 2; bases outside the gene matches: 31. Per the germline V gene, CDR1 is TSWWSYY and CDR2 is QGS. The CDR3 consists of 23 residues. CDR3 protein: CALGVPSPGGLRPHWGSTDKLIF. In nucleotides, the CDR3 is TGTGCTCTTGGGGTTCCGTCCCCAGGCGGGTTGCGTCCCCACTGGGGTTCAACCGATAAACTCATCTTT.

V is TRDV1 and J is TRDJ1; D not certain. This CDR3 region has 20 residues. Per the germline V gene, CDR1 is TSWWSYY and CDR2 is QGS. Trimming cost V 2 bases and J 0 bases, with 25 bases left between them. CDR3 DNA: TGTGCTCTTGGGGAAGGGCGTGGTCTACTAACCGGGACGTACACCGATAAACTCATCTTT. This codes for CALGEGRGLLTGTYTDKLIF.

As regards this clone: The sample has other DNA sequences that encode this CDR3 too. The chain links TRDV1 to TRDJ1; D ambiguous. The CDR3 is 17 residues long. V was clipped by 1 base and J by 5 bases, with 20 bases between them. CDR1 TSWWSYY and CDR2 QGS come from the germline V gene. The CDR3 spells CALGEPPSGPPRDKLIF. CDR3 coding DNA: TGTGCTCTTGGGGAACCTCCCTCGGGCCCACCGAGAGATAAACTCATCTTT.

This clone was detected a few times. The V call is TRDV1, the J call TRDJ1; 9 bases map to TRDD3. The germline gives CDR1 TSWWSYY, CDR2 QGS. This CDR3 is 21 amino acids long. The ends lost 9 bases at V and 0 bases at J; junction bases unmatched: 26. CDR3 nucleotides: TGTGCTCTCCAACCGCCGACCAATCCGTACTGGGGGACCTCCTACACCGATAAACTCATCTTT. Translation gives CALQPPTNPYWGTSYTDKLIF.